Each of the 25 T cell receptor beta chains below was sequenced from the same sample in a study of post-analysis software for immune sequencing data. Antigens for these TCRs are unknown. Unique-molecular-identifier-tagged TCR beta cDNA libraries were used. TCRdb reprocessed the PCR reads via MiXCR and lists one record per CDR3 protein. Of about 460,000 distinct CDR3 sequences detected, roughly 45% appear once; the ten largest clones hold over 10%. The study's findings and limits: In patients, about 5 TRBV segments were more frequent than in controls, with TRBV5-6, TRBV5-1 and TRBV20-1 among them.

The sample consisted of blood. The receptors were sampled from a girl aged 5 to 17 with multiple sclerosis.

Note on this clonotype: At one end the junction does not follow the germline gene, possibly because of a read error. This chain links TRBV7-9 with TRBJ2-1, with 8 nucleotides matching TRBD2. In germline, CDR1 is SEHNR, CDR2 FQNEAQ (reference sequence). The CDR3 is made up of 15 amino acids. The CDR3 sequence: CASSLAGRGDNEQFF. The CDR3 nucleotides read TGCGCCAGCAGCTTGGCGGGGCGGGGGGACAATGAGCAGTTCTTC. Combining the CDR3 with reference TRBV7-9 and TRBJ2-1 gives the whole variable domain DTGVSQNPRHKITKRGQNVTFRCDPISEHNRLYWYRQTLGQGPEFLTYFQNEAQLEKSRLLSDRFSAERPKGSFSTLEIQRTEQGDSAMYLCASSLAGRGDNEQFFGPGTRLTVL.

The J gene is TRBJ1-2, the V gene TRBV4-1; no firm D call. CDR1 is MGHRA and CDR2 is YSYEKL in the germline V gene. The germline V and J ends were trimmed by 2 bases and 8 bases, with 15 bases remaining between them. CDR3 length: 14 amino acids. In DNA form, the CDR3 reads TGCGCCAGCAGCCAAAAGCTCCGTGGGTCGGGCTACACCTTC. It specifies CASSQKLRGSGYTF.

This rearrangement joins TRBV28 to TRBJ2-3; possibly TRBD1 or TRBD2 for D (5 bases each). V gave up 7 bases and J gave up 9 bases, with 20 bases separating them. The CDR3 extends over 14 amino acids. In germline, CDR1 is MDHEN, CDR2 SYDVKM. Written as DNA, the CDR3 is TGTGCCAGCACCCCCGGGACCCACGCCGCAACGCAGTATTTT. As protein: CASTPGTHAATQYF.

The V call is TRBV30, the J call TRBJ1-2; 8 bases are shared with TRBD1. The CDR3 covers 13 residues. Trimming removed 2 bases from V and 3 bases from J; junction bases left unmatched: 2. Germline CDR1 and CDR2: GTSNPN and SVGIG (reference sequence). The CDR3 region has the DNA TGTGCCTGGAGTCCGGGACAGGACTATGGCTACACCTTC. Translating gives CAWSPGQDYGYTF.

CDR3: CASTERGLWTYEQYF. In nucleotides, the CDR3 is TGTGCCAGCACCGAAAGGGGACTCTGGACCTACGAGCAGTACTTC. The gene calls are TRBV11-2 and TRBJ2-7, with TRBD2 as a possible D gene (6 bases). Germline V gives CDR1 SGHAT, CDR2 FQNNGV. This CDR3 has 15 residues. With 7 bases removed from V and 2 bases from J, the gap between germline ends came to 18 bases.

The V call is TRBV28, the J call TRBJ2-5; D ambiguous. The tail of the sequence fits TRBJ2-7 better, so the J call may be wrong. The CDR3 has 15 amino acids. Germline lookup yields CDR1 MDHEN and CDR2 SYDVKM. The CDR3, as DNA: TGTGCCAGCAGTTTACCAGCAGTGATGAGCTACGAGCAGTACTTC. Its protein is CASSLPAVMSYEQYF.

The rearrangement joins TRBV12-3 or TRBV12-4 to TRBJ1-2; D is unresolved. Trimming cost V 5 bases and J 4 bases, with 14 bases left between them. This CDR3 spans 14 amino acids. CDR3 in amino acids: CASSVQEGSYGYTF. In DNA form, the CDR3 reads TGTGCCAGCAGTGTGCAGGAGGGAAGCTATGGCTACACCTTC.

V gene TRBV7-8 combines with J gene TRBJ2-3; 7 positions agree with TRBD2. V gave up 5 bases and J gave up 2 bases; unmatched junction bases: 13. CDR1 and CDR2 from the germline V gene are SGHVS and FQNEAQ. The CDR3 runs to 17 residues. CDR3 amino acids: CASSVSYQERDTDTQYF. The CDR3 DNA reads as TGTGCCAGCAGCGTATCCTACCAGGAGCGGGACACAGATACGCAGTATTTT.

This clonotype has only a few counts. This chain links TRBV9 with TRBJ2-5; D is tentatively TRBD1 or TRBD2 (5 bases each). The V end was cut by 4 bases, the J end by 1 base, with 14 bases between. The CDR3 loop spans 15 amino acids. Germline V lookup: CDR1 SGDLS, CDR2 YYNGEE. The CDR3 nucleotides read TGTGCCAGCAGCCTCATACCTGGGGGCCAAGAGACCCAGTACTTC. Translating it yields CASSLIPGGQETQYF.

The genes are TRBV10-3 and TRBJ1-5; maybe TRBD1 (5 bases). V lost 2 bases to trimming and J lost 7 bases, with 6 bases between them. The CDR3 contains 12 residues. CDR1 is ENHRY, CDR2 SYGVKD, per germline. In DNA form, the CDR3 reads TGTGCCATCAGTGAGGGGGACCAGCCCCAGCATTTT. It translates to CAISEGDQPQHF.

This chain links TRBV4-3 with TRBJ2-4; the D gene is possibly TRBD2 (5 bases). The CDR3 is 17 residues long. Trimming shortened V by 0 bases and J by 13 bases, and 25 bases separated the two germline ends. The germline V gene has CDR1 LGHNA and CDR2 YSLEER. The CDR3 loop is CASSQDRNLPGWNEQYF. CDR3 DNA: TGCGCCAGCAGCCAAGATCGGAACCTCCCGGGATGGAATGAGCAGTACTTC.

The chain carries TRBV29-1 and TRBJ1-2; the D gene is possibly TRBD1 (5 bases). Germline V gene lookup returns CDR1 SQVTM and CDR2 ANQGSEA. Between the trimmed V and J ends, which lost 5 bases and 8 bases, there was a span of 12 bases. This CDR3 has 11 residues. The DNA of the CDR3 is TGCAGCGTTATCTCAGGGAGGGGCTACACCTTC. Amino acid sequence: CSVISGRGYTF. The variable domain in full, completed from reference TRBV29-1 and TRBJ1-2, reads SAVISQKPSRDICQRGTSLTIQCQVDSQVTMMFWYRQQPGQSLTLIATANQGSEATYESGFVIDKFPISRPNLTFSTLTVSNMSPEDSSIYLCSVISGRGYTFGSGTRLTVV.

For this clonotype: The junction departs from the called germline gene at one end, perhaps through a read error. This chain links TRBV5-6 with TRBJ1-2; 7 bases line up with TRBD1. In germline, CDR1 is SGHDT, CDR2 YYEEEE. This CDR3 has 14 amino acids. The CDR3 DNA sequence: TGTGCCAGCAGCTTGGGCCAGGGGGGCTATGGCTACATCTTC. Translated, it gives CASSLGQGGYGYIF.

The V and J genes are TRBV6-6 and TRBJ2-1, with unresolved D. Germline-derived CDR1 and CDR2 are MNHNY and SVGAGI (reference sequence). This CDR3 has 13 residues. V was cut by 5 bases and J by 5 bases, with 10 bases left in between. The CDR3 nucleotides are TGTGCCAGCAGTGACCCCTATAACAATGAGCAGTTCTTC. Translating it yields CASSDPYNNEQFF.

The chain recombines TRBV5-1 with TRBJ2-7; 9 bases are shared with TRBD2. Trimming at V came to 0 bases and at J to 1 base, leaving 11 bases not matched to a gene. The CDR3 spans 18 residues. The germline V gene has CDR1 SGHRS and CDR2 YFSETQ. The CDR3 nucleotides read TGCGCCAGCAGCTTGGGGGGGACTAGCCGAAGTGGGTCCTACGAGCAGTACTTC. Translating gives CASSLGGTSRSGSYEQYF.

In its sample, this clonotype was seen once. The J gene is TRBJ2-3, the V gene TRBV20-1; D not resolved. CDR1 and CDR2 (germline): DFQATT, SNEGSKA (reference sequence). The CDR3 totals 13 residues. Trimming took off 1 base at V and 5 bases at J, with 10 bases between the two ends. This CDR3 reads CSARVGGVDTQYF. In nucleotides, the CDR3 is TGCAGTGCTAGAGTTGGTGGTGTAGATACGCAGTATTTT.

A few counts support this clonotype. This chain links TRBV12-5 with TRBJ2-3; TRBD1 might be the D (6 bases). Trimming stripped 6 bases from V and 6 bases from J, with 10 bases between. The germline V gene encodes CDR1 LGHNT and CDR2 FRNRAP. The CDR3 runs to 12 residues. Here the CDR3 DNA reads TGTGCTAGTGGCCACGACAGGGATACGCAGTATTTT. Residues: CASGHDRDTQYF.

The V gene is TRBV2, the J gene TRBJ2-5; D gene uncertain. Germline loops: CDR1 SNHLY, CDR2 FYNNEI. V lost 2 bases to trimming and J lost 4 bases, with 8 bases between them. The CDR3 has 13 residues. CDR3 in amino acids: CASSEIEVETQYF. The CDR3 DNA sequence: TGTGCCAGCAGTGAAATCGAAGTAGAGACCCAGTACTTC.

The chain has TRBV7-2 and TRBJ1-5; 9 nucleotides align to TRBD1. Trimming cost V 6 bases and J 6 bases; bases outside gene matches: 12. The CDR3 spans 16 residues. Germline-derived CDR1 and CDR2 are SGHTA and FQGNSA. This CDR3 is CASSSNQQGATQPQHF. CDR3 bases: TGTGCCAGCAGTTCCAACCAACAGGGGGCCACTCAGCCCCAGCATTTT.

The chain links TRBV12-3 or TRBV12-4 to TRBJ2-1; 8 bases match TRBD2. CDR3 size: 16 residues. V lost 5 bases, J lost 7 bases, and 13 bases stayed unmatched. This chain's CDR3 is CASSLNSGMRRNEQFF. The CDR3 region has the DNA TGTGCCAGCAGTCTAAATAGCGGGATGAGGCGAAATGAGCAGTTCTTC.

This clonotype has only a few counts. The gene calls are TRBV12-3 or TRBV12-4 and TRBJ2-7; no definite D call. V was clipped by 7 bases and J by 7 bases, with 14 bases between them. CDR3 length: 12 residues. The CDR3 loop is CASTPNGPEQYF. The CDR3 DNA is TGTGCCAGCACTCCAAATGGCCCTGAGCAGTACTTC.

The table lists this clonotype with many counts. The genes are TRBV15 and TRBJ2-1; tentatively, D is TRBD2 (6 bases). Germline V gene sequence: CDR1 LNHNV, CDR2 YYDKDF (reference sequence). This CDR3 is 16 amino acids long. V lost 5 bases and J 5 bases, leaving 19 bases between the germline ends. The CDR3 DNA is TGTGCCACCAGCGAGATAGGGCGGGGTCAAAACAATGAGCAGTTCTTC. It codes for CATSEIGRGQNNEQFF.

The rearrangement uses TRBV11-2 and TRBJ2-3, with 8 bases fitting TRBD1. The CDR3 consists of 15 residues. The germline V gene has CDR1 SGHAT and CDR2 FQNNGV. J lost 3 bases, V lost 4 bases, and 6 bases had no gene match. The DNA for the CDR3 is TGTGCCAGCAGCTCCACAGGGGGATCAACAGATACGCAGTATTTT. Its translation: CASSSTGGSTDTQYF.

This clonotype was detected many times. The chain employs TRBV12-3 or TRBV12-4 and TRBJ2-6, with D maybe TRBD1 (6 bases). The CDR3 spans 15 residues. V shed 6 bases and J shed 0 bases, with 9 bases lying between them. CDR3 sequence (DNA): TGTGCCAGCAGCGCGACAGGCTCTGGGGCCAACGTCCTGACTTTC. Encoded protein: CASSATGSGANVLTF.

The CDR3 reads CSAKAIGRESSYNEQYF. CDR3 DNA sequence: TGCAGTGCGAAAGCCATTGGACGGGAGAGCTCCTACAATGAGCAGTACTTC. The J gene is TRBJ2-1, the V gene TRBV20-1; the D gene is possibly TRBD2 (6 bases). Judging by the DNA end, TRBJ2-7 fits better; the J call may be wrong. The CDR3 loop spans 17 amino acids. CDR1 and CDR2 (germline): DFQATT, SNEGSKA (reference sequence).